Below, 12 T cell receptor beta chains from the same sample are listed, as sequenced in a study of regulatory T cells in long-lasting Graves disease (dated by TCRdb to the early 2020s). Libraries were made using multiplex PCR. The sequencing machine was an Illumina HiSeq 4000. TCR beta libraries were built with iRepertoire HTBI primers and Arm-PCR amplification of CDR3 regions. Using fastp trimming at Q25 and MiXCR clonotype assembly, TCRdb reanalyzed the public sequencing data and kept in-frame beta chains. Each CDR3 protein appears once, grouped with its most common genes and DNA. Counted in this sample were hundreds of thousands of distinct CDR3 sequences; roughly a fifth of them appeared once. The ten biggest clones cover about 7% of the sample. This specimen's time point label, interpreted: persistent/refractory GD, antithyroid drugs over 5 years with positive TRAb. For both TCR sequencing and RNA sequencing, RNA was extracted from PBMCs using TRIzol.

The input for sequencing was peripheral blood mononuclear cells (PBMCs), taken when the disease was refractory, from a patient treated with antithyroid drugs. Source of these receptors: a female donor with Graves disease.

The gene calls are TRBV7-2 and TRBJ1-1, with 10 bases aligning to TRBD1. The V gene's germline CDR1 is SGHTA and CDR2 FQGNSA. Unmatched junction bases numbered 12, after V lost 3 bases and J lost 5 bases. This CDR3 comprises 17 residues. The CDR3 DNA is TGTGCCAGCAGCTTTGTGGGACAGGGGATTGCGGCGACTGAAGCTTTCTTT. Its translation is CASSFVGQGIAATEAFF.

This clonotype was seen a few times. The DNA of the CDR3 is TGTGCCAGTAGCGCAACCGGCTCTGGAAACACCATATATTTT. This sequence encodes CASSATGSGNTIYF. V is TRBV19 and J is TRBJ1-3; no clear D. This CDR3 contains 14 residues. Trimming pared 6 bases from V and 0 bases from J, leaving 9 bases between. Germline assignment: CDR1 LNHDA and CDR2 SQIVND (reference sequence).

Remarks on this clonotype: This may be a read error: a much more frequent sequence differs by one nucleotide. CDR3 DNA: TGTGCCAGCAGGTCCGGGACAGGGGTCGAAGAGCAGTTCTTC. Translated: CASRSGTGVEEQFF. The rearrangement joins TRBV12-3 or TRBV12-4 to TRBJ2-1, with 10 bases fitting TRBD1. V was pared by 6 bases and J by 10 bases, with 9 bases of the junction left unmatched. The CDR3 contains 14 residues.

With respect to this clonotype: Because the CDR3 is missing its conserved closing phenylalanine or tryptophan, this is likely a read error. V and J are TRBV7-2 and TRBJ2-1; a possible D gene is TRBD1 (5 bases). The closer fit of TRBJ2-5 to the DNA end suggests the J call may be wrong. The CDR3 contains 13 residues. Germline-derived CDR1 and CDR2 are SGHTA and FQGNSA. CDR3 loop: CASSLGAQETQYS. CDR3 sequence (DNA): TGTGCCAGCAGCCTAGGGGCCCAAGAGACCCAGTACTCC.

As for this clonotype: This may stem from a read error, because a much larger clone lies one nucleotide away. It is unclear where the CDR3 begins or ends on the DNA, so no DNA is shown, and the CDR3 is as TCRdb lists it. The V gene is TRBV28, the J gene TRBJ1-6; TRBD1, the D gene given by the table, was not confirmed from the DNA. Germline V gene sequence: CDR1 MDHEN, CDR2 SYDVKM. The CDR3 is 14 amino acids in total, end residues counted. The chain's CDR3 is CASSSSGGAVPLHF.

This clonotype occurred many times. The chain couples TRBV19 to TRBJ2-7; maybe TRBD1 (5 bases). This CDR3 spans 13 amino acids. Trimming cost V 3 bases and J 0 bases, with 6 bases left between them. Looked up from germline, CDR1 is LNHDA and CDR2 is SQIVND (reference sequence). In DNA, the CDR3 is TGTGCCAGTAGTATCAGGGTCTCCTACGAGCAGTACTTC. Protein product: CASSIRVSYEQYF.

This clonotype was recorded at least ten times. The rearrangement joins TRBV20-1 to TRBJ1-2, with 8 bases that match TRBD1. Per germline, CDR1 DFQATT and CDR2 SNEGSKA (reference sequence). The CDR3 covers 14 residues. The V segment lost 1 base and the J segment 0 bases; nucleotides outside the gene matches: 1. Here the CDR3 DNA reads TGCAGTGCTAGAGGGACAGGGCCTAACTATGGCTACACCTTC. As protein: CSARGTGPNYGYTF.

This clonotype was picked up many times. V is TRBV5-1 and J is TRBJ2-7; no definite D call. The CDR3 contains 16 residues. Between the trimmed V and J ends, which lost 0 bases and 0 bases, there was a span of 13 bases. CDR1 SGHRS and CDR2 YFSETQ come from the germline V gene. The CDR3 coding sequence is TGCGCCAGCAGCTTGGCGTGGGCGGAGAGCTCCTACGAGCAGTACTTC. Protein product: CASSLAWAESSYEQYF.

This chain links TRBV29-1 with TRBJ1-3, with 7 positions matching TRBD1. V dropped 8 bases and J dropped 4; count of bases not matched to a gene: 5. Germline V lookup: CDR1 SQVTM, CDR2 ANQGSEA. The CDR3 runs 12 residues. In nucleotides, the CDR3 is TGCAGCACGCCGGGACAGGGAAACACCATATATTTT. It codes for CSTPGQGNTIYF.

This clonotype occurred a few times. The genes are TRBV3-1 and TRBJ1-1; D gene unclear. Germline CDR1 and CDR2: LGHDT and YNNKEL (reference sequence). This CDR3 is built from 13 residues. Trimming stripped 1 base from V and 5 bases from J, with 8 bases between. For the CDR3, the DNA is TGTGCCAGCAGCCAAGGGTTATCTACTGAAGCTTTCTTT. Amino acids: CASSQGLSTEAFF.

As to this clonotype: A much larger clonotype is one base distant, so this may be a read error. The CDR3 nucleotides read TGTGCCAGCAGCCTCCTCGACGAGCAGTACTTC. It translates to CASSLLDEQYF. The J gene is TRBJ2-7, the V gene TRBV7-8; D gene ambiguous. Trimming took off 5 bases at V and 5 bases at J, with 7 bases between the two ends. The length of the CDR3 is 11 residues. The germline CDR1 and CDR2 sequences are SGHVS and FQNEAQ.

This clonotype has just one count. A much larger clone lies a single base off, so this may be a read error. The J gene is TRBJ2-7, the V gene TRBV6-2 or TRBV6-3, with 8 nucleotides matching TRBD1. Germline V gene sequence: CDR1 MNHEY, CDR2 SVGEGT. There are 15 residues in the CDR3. Here the CDR3 DNA reads TGTGTCAGCATTCCTTCCGAAGGGACAGGATACGAGCAGTACTTC. This sequence encodes CVSIPSEGTGYEQYF.